Listed below are T cell receptor beta chains from one sample, sequenced in a study of blood T cells in healthy people across ages. Each CDR3 protein gets one entry after TCRdb re-called the 5' RACE reads with MiXCR. The profile shows about 1.7 million distinct CDR3 sequences, roughly 27% of them singletons. Sequenced input: blood. The receptors come from a woman between 25 and 40 years old in good health. Both conserved end residues are part of each CDR3. The D gene is left open where the match is weak. Size values are once, few and many counts, or a class for expanded clones, and some rows have none.

d_call j_call clone_size v_call cdr3_nt cdr3_aa
- TRBJ1-2 few TRBV29-1 TGCAGTGTTCGGACGGGTGGGTCTTATGGCTACACCTTC CSVRTGGSYGYTF
- TRBJ2-3 few TRBV15 TGTGCCACCAGCAGCCGGGACAACACAGATACGCAGTATTTT CATSSRDNTDTQYF
TRBD2 TRBJ2-1 - TRBV27 TGTGCCAGCAGGACTAGCGGGATCCATGAGCAGTTCTTC CASRTSGIHEQFF
- TRBJ2-1 - TRBV12-3/TRBV12-4 TGTGCCAGCAGTTTCAACCCAAATGGCCCCCGGTATGAGCAGTTCTTC CASSFNPNGPRYEQFF
TRBD1 TRBJ1-4 few TRBV3-1 TGTGCCAGCAGCCCTCGGACAGGGGTTGAAAAACTGTTTTTT CASSPRTGVEKLFF
TRBD1 TRBJ1-1 - TRBV5-1 TGCGCCAGCAGCGTACAGGGGAGGAACACTGAAGCTTTCTTT CASSVQGRNTEAFF
- TRBJ1-2 - TRBV6-2/TRBV6-3 TGTGCCAGCAGCAGACAGGTCCGGGACTATGGCTACACCTTC CASSRQVRDYGYTF
TRBD2 TRBJ2-3 many TRBV20-1 TGCAGTGCTACAGGGGATAGCGGGATAATAGATACGCAGTATTTT CSATGDSGIIDTQYF
TRBD1 TRBJ1-2 few TRBV20-1 TGCAGTGCTCTAAACACAGGGGACGGAGACTATGGCTACACCTTC CSALNTGDGDYGYTF
- TRBJ2-7 - TRBV2 TGTGCCAGCAGTGATAATATGGCAGGGACCACCTACGAGCAGTACTTC CASSDNMAGTTYEQYF
- TRBJ2-3 few TRBV20-1 TGCAGTGCGCGCCGGGGGCACACAGATACGCAGTATTTT CSARRGHTDTQYF
TRBD1 TRBJ1-2 - TRBV6-6 TGTGCCAGCAGTGACCAGACAGGGTATGGCTACACCTTC CASSDQTGYGYTF
- TRBJ2-3 - TRBV12-5 TGTGCTAGTGGCCTGCAGGGCAGTAGCACAGATACGCAGTATTTT CASGLQGSSTDTQYF
- TRBJ2-2 - TRBV20-1 TGCAGTGCTCTACGAACCGAAACGGAGCTGTTTTTT CSALRTETELFF
- TRBJ2-7 - TRBV6-5 TGTGCCAGCACGCAATTACGGGGCAGGGGCTACGAGCAGTACTTC CASTQLRGRGYEQYF
- TRBJ1-4 few TRBV16 TGTGCCAGCAGCCAAGTGACGGGCCGGGGAACTAATGAAAAACTGTTTTTT CASSQVTGRGTNEKLFF
TRBD2 TRBJ2-7 - TRBV5-1 TGCGCCAGCAGCGCGGACGGGGACTACAGCTACGAGCAGTACTTC CASSADGDYSYEQYF
TRBD2 TRBJ2-5 - TRBV7-9 TGTGCCAGCAGCTTTGCGGGGGATGTCGAGACCCAGTACTTC CASSFAGDVETQYF
TRBD1 TRBJ1-1 - TRBV4-1 TGCGCCAGCAGCCAGGAAGCCGGACAGGGGCACACTGAAGCTTTCTTT CASSQEAGQGHTEAFF
TRBD1 TRBJ1-4 - TRBV5-1 TGCGCCAGCAGCTTGGGACAGGGACCCGAAAAACTGTTTTTT CASSLGQGPEKLFF
TRBD2 TRBJ2-3 - TRBV7-9 TGTGCCAGCAGCTGGGGAGCGGGGACCACAGATACGCAGTATTTT CASSWGAGTTDTQYF
TRBD2 TRBJ2-1 - TRBV9 TGTGCCAGCAGCGCTCGGACTAGCGGGGGCACCAATGAGCAGTTCTTC CASSARTSGGTNEQFF
TRBD1 TRBJ1-1 few TRBV5-1 TGCGCCAGCAGCTCGGGACAGGGGAGGGCTGAAGCTTTCTTT CASSSGQGRAEAFF
TRBD2 TRBJ2-1 many TRBV20-1 TGCAGTGCGTCGCCGGGACTAGCGGGGGGGCACGGCTACAATGAGCAGTTCTTC CSASPGLAGGHGYNEQFF
- TRBJ2-6 - TRBV5-1 TGCGCCAGCAGCTTTGAGGGGATTCGGGGCTGGGCCAACGTCCTGACTTTC CASSFEGIRGWANVLTF
- TRBJ1-6 few TRBV5-1 TGCGCCAGCAGCTTGGACTATAATTCACCCCTCCACTTT CASSLDYNSPLHF
- TRBJ2-1 many TRBV5-1 TGCGCCAGCGCCGATCTTAACGGGGATTCCTACAATGAGCAGTTCTTC CASADLNGDSYNEQFF
- TRBJ2-7 many TRBV7-8 TGTGCCAGCAGCCCTTCTTGGGACTCCTACGAGCAGTACTTC CASSPSWDSYEQYF
- TRBJ2-1 many TRBV6-5 TGTGCCAGCAGTCAACGACTAGTCGTGGGCTACAATGAGCAGTTCTTC CASSQRLVVGYNEQFF
- TRBJ2-1 - TRBV20-1 TGCAGTGCTAGAGGACCCCATGGGCAGGGAGTGAATGAGCAGTTCTTC CSARGPHGQGVNEQFF
TRBD2 TRBJ2-7 many TRBV7-2 TGTGCCAGCAGCCATCCTAGCGGGCCACCCTACGAGCAGTACTTC CASSHPSGPPYEQYF
TRBD1 TRBJ2-1 few TRBV10-3 TGTGCCATCAGTATCACGGGGACAGGGGGTTCGGATGAGCAGTTCTTC CAISITGTGGSDEQFF
- TRBJ2-4 many TRBV10-3 TGTGCCATCAGTGAGTCGCAGGGGCATAATCAGTACTTC CAISESQGHNQYF
- TRBJ1-1 - TRBV18 TGTGCCAGCTCATCCAGGGAGAACACTGAAGCTTTCTTT CASSSRENTEAFF
- TRBJ2-5 - TRBV7-2 TGTGCCAGCAGGACCCCGGGGGGCACGGAGACCCAGTACTTC CASRTPGGTETQYF
TRBD2 TRBJ2-3 few TRBV5-5 TGTGCCAGCAGCCTAGCGGGACAGTATGGATCAGATACGCAGTATTTT CASSLAGQYGSDTQYF
- TRBJ2-7 - TRBV27 TGTGCCAGCAGGTTTCAGGGCTCCTACGAGCAGTACTTC CASRFQGSYEQYF
- TRBJ1-1 - TRBV29-1 TGCAGCGTTGTGTATAGGGTCCCTGAAGCTTTCTTT CSVVYRVPEAFF
TRBD1 TRBJ2-5 few TRBV10-3 TGTGCCATCAGTGAAGGGGTGGGGACAGGGGGCATGGAGACCCAGTACTTC CAISEGVGTGGMETQYF
- TRBJ2-7 many TRBV6-6 TGTGCCAGCAGTTACACAAACCTAGGGACCTACGAGCAGTACTTC CASSYTNLGTYEQYF
TRBD1 TRBJ1-5 few TRBV20-1 TGCAGTGCCACCCGGTCAGAGGACAGGGCATACTTCAATCAGCCCCAGCATTTT CSATRSEDRAYFNQPQHF
- TRBJ1-2 few TRBV20-1 TGCAGTGCTAGGATCCCGGGACATTATGGCTACACCTTC CSARIPGHYGYTF